This entry concerns a single T cell receptor (beta chain). This clone was counted a single time. It has no known antigen specificity. Base-call qualities are not available, and no considerably larger clone is one nucleotide away. The time point label here, explained by the study, means: baseline before first vaccination. Vaccinee samples were obtained from the UK trials COV001 and COV002, which included a single-blind randomized controlled phase 2/3 trial of AZD1222 (ChAdOx1 nCoV-19) in healthy adults. For TCRbeta chain sequencing, PBMC samples from trial participants were taken at day 0 and at day 28 after the second dose. V was cut back by 2 bases and J by 3 bases, leaving a gap of 5 bases between them. Per the germline V gene, SGHTA is the CDR1 and FQGNSA is the CDR2. The CDR3 holds 12 amino acids from the cysteine to the phenylalanine. Only the CDR3 part of the read is kept: 36 bases, read in frame from the first base.

The CDR3 regions of human TCRbeta chains were subjected to immunosequencing. The authors' pipeline ran thus. TCRs in the repertoires were matched against a reference library of SARS-CoV-2-specific TCRs that had been generated with the MIRA antigen-specificity platform. Breadth was defined as the fraction of unique TCRs that were SARS-CoV-2-associated, and depth was defined as the fraction of total T cells that were SARS-CoV-2-associated. Using the MIRA data, every spike-specific TCR was mapped to the spike region that the TCR reacted to and assigned to either a CD4 or a CD8 class. Log10-transformed breadth and depth values were compared by one-way ANOVA with Sidak's multiple comparisons tests. The clones in this table, taken by TCRdb from immuneACCESS, are in-frame only. Not every clone is retained; where verified, under half of the shortfall comes from an unresolved V gene, and the cause of the rest is unknown. Clonal size and the V and J genes are those of that table, whereas D and trimming came from the DNA. The sample data list fewer than 150,000 clones, and 65% to 90% of these were observed just once. Of the sample, 6.5% to 9.5% is held by the ten largest clones.

The sample comes from a study of T cell responses to AZD1222 COVID-19 vaccine (dated by TCRdb to 2020 to 2022). Some background on the complete study: Because spike-specific TCR depth and breadth did not differ between the two schedules, AZD1222 recipients who got a second dose at roughly 4 weeks were pooled with those who got a second dose at roughly 12 weeks. Trial participants were enrolled by age into 18-55, 56-69 and 70-plus year subgroups, with 148, 28 and 57 TCR-sequenced participants respectively. A total of approximately 230 trial participants underwent TCR sequencing, of whom 207 received two doses of AZD1222 and around 25 received two doses of the MenACWY control vaccine. Overall study results and their limits: In the small 56-69-year group, the increase in depth fell short of significance, most likely because of low power. Epitopes outside the regions mutated in the B.1.351 and B.1.1.7 variants were reportedly recognized by nearly half of the unique spike-specific TCRs. Conclusions about previously exposed vaccinees were limited because only six or seven AZD1222 recipients were SARS-CoV-2 seropositive at baseline. Participants were mostly white British and included more females than males, and it was suggested by the authors that clonal diversity may have been underestimated. The vaccine-associated CD4 TCRs covered the entire spike protein, and the dominant responses fell in regions 160-218 and 743-854. Because no day 14 peak-response samples were available, the repertoires could be characterized only after the peak T cell response. After two AZD1222 doses, both the breadth and the depth of spike-specific TCRs were significantly higher than at day 0 and than in MenACWY recipients.

The chain employs TRBV7-2 and TRBJ2-7; the D gene lacks a confident call. The receptor comes from an adult in good health. This material consisted of peripheral blood, taken on day 0 of AZD1222 vaccination. The CDR3 sequence is CASSLYDYEQYF. The DNA sequence reads TGTGCCAGCAGCTTATACGACTACGAGCAGTACTTC. The CDR3, completed at both ends by the reference TRBV7-2 and TRBJ2-7 genes, gives the full variable domain GAGVSQSPSNKVTEKGKDVELRCDPISGHTALYWYRQSLGQGLEFLIYFQGNSAPDKSGLPSDRFSAERTGGSVSTLTIQRTQQEDSAVYLCASSLYDYEQYFGPGTRLTVT.